The 2 T cell receptor beta chains presented below share a single source sample, sequenced in a study of blood T cell repertoires in COVID-19. Generated by immunoSEQ multiplex PCR, the TCRdb table keeps only in-frame clones and is missing some. Of 250,000 to 300,000 clones in the sample, over 80% are singletons; the top ten hold around 1.5%. The sample was peripheral blood. The receptors come from a woman between 40 and 50 years old who had recovered from COVID-19.

The V and J genes are TRBV9 and TRBJ1-6; weak D call: TRBD1 (5 bases). The length of the CDR3 is 13 residues. Trimming shortened V by 3 bases and J by 14 bases, and 15 bases separated the two germline ends. CDR1 and CDR2 from the germline V gene are SGDLS and YYNGEE. The CDR3 is CASSAQAGGTLHF. DNA for the CDR3: TGTGCCAGCAGCGCACAGGCGGGGGGGACCCTCCACTTT.

The J gene is TRBJ2-7, the V gene TRBV7-9; the match to TRBD2 covers 7 bases. The CDR3 is 12 amino acids. Unmatched junction bases numbered 2, after V lost 2 bases and J lost 7 bases. Per germline, CDR1 SEHNR and CDR2 FQNEAQ (reference sequence). CDR3 in amino acids: CASSLSRGEQYF. The CDR3 region has the DNA TGTGCCAGCAGCTTATCGCGGGGGGAGCAGTACTTC.